This T cell receptor beta chain originates from a study of blood T cell repertoires in COVID-19. Individuals drawn from around 24 US areas were roughly 18 to 95 years old. Donors in Cohort 3 who had recovered were those with two negative PCRs, healthcare professional clearance, or resolution of their symptoms. Data came from immunoSEQ multiplex PCR; TCRdb stores just in-frame clones and leaves some out. The top ten clones hold less than 0.75% of a sample with about 440,000 clones, roughly 87% of them seen once. This TCR was recovered from a man aged 18-30 years who had recovered from COVID-19. Sequenced material: PBMCs or T cells enriched from blood (not recorded which).

The CDR3 spells CASRPRSWGRYEQYF. The CDR3 bases are TGTGCCAGCAGGCCCCGGTCGTGGGGCAGATACGAGCAGTACTTC. V is TRBV27 and J is TRBJ2-7; the D gene is possibly TRBD1 (5 bases). V lost 6 bases to trimming and J lost 4 bases, with 19 bases between them. Germline-derived CDR1 and CDR2 are MNHEY and SMNVEV (reference sequence). The CDR3 loop spans 15 amino acids.